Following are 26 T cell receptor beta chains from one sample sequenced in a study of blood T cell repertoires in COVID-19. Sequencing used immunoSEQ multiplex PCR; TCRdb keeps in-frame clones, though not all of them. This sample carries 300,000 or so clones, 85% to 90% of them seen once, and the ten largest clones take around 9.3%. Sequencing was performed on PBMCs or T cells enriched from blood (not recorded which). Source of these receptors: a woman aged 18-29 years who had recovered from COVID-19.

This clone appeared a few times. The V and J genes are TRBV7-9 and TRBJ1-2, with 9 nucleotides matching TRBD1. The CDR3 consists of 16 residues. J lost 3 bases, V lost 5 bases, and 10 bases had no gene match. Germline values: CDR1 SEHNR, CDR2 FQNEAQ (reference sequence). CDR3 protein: CASSTTPGQGDYGYTF. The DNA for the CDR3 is TGTGCCAGCAGCACGACCCCGGGACAGGGTGACTATGGCTACACCTTC.

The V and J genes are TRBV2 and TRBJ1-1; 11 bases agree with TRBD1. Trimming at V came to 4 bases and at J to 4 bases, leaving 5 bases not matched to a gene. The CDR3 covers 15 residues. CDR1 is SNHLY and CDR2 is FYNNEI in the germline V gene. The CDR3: CASSAVDRGPTEAFF. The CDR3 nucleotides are TGTGCCAGCAGTGCCGTGGACAGGGGGCCCACTGAAGCTTTCTTT. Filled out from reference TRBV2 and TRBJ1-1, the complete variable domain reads EPEVTQTPSHQVTQMGQEVILRCVPISNHLYFYWYRQILGQKVEFLVSFYNNEISEKSEIFDDQFSVERPDGSNFTLKIRSTKLEDSAMYFCASSAVDRGPTEAFFGQGTRLTVV.

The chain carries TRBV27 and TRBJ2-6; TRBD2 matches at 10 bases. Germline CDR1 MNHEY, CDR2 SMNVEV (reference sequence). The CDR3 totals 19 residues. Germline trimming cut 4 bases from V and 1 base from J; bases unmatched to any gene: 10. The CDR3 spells CASSSPATSGASGANVLTF. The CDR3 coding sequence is TGTGCCAGCAGTTCTCCCGCCACTAGCGGGGCATCTGGGGCCAACGTCCTGACTTTC.

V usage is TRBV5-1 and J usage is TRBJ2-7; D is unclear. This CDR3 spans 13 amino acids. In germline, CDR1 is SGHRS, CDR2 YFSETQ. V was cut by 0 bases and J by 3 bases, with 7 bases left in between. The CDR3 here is CASSLDSIYEQYF. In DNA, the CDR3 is TGCGCCAGCAGCTTGGACAGTATCTACGAGCAGTACTTC.

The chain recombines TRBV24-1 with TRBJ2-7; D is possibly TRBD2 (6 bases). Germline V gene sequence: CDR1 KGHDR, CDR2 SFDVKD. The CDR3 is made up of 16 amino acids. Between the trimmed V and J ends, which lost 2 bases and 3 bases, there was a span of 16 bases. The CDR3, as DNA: TGTGCCACCAGTGATTCCGGGACTTCCGGTATCTACGAGCAGTACTTC. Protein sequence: CATSDSGTSGIYEQYF.

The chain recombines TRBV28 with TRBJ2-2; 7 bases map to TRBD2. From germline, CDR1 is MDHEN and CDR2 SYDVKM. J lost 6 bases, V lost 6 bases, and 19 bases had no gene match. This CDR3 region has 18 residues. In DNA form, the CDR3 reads TGTGCCAGCAGCCGTTCCGGGACTAAGCGGGCGATCCCCGGGGAGCTGTTTTTT. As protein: CASSRSGTKRAIPGELFF. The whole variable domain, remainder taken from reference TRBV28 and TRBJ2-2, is DVKVTQSSRYLVKRTGEKVFLECVQDMDHENMFWYRQDPGLGLRLIYFSYDVKMKEKGDIPEGYSVSREKKERFSLILESASTNQTSMYLCASSRSGTKRAIPGELFFGEGSRLTVL.

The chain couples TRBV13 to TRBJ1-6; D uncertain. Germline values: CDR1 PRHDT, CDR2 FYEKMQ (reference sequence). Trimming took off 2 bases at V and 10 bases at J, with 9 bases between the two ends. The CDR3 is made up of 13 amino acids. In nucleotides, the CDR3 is TGTGCCAGCAGCTTATCGGGGAACTCACCCCTCCACTTT. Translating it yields CASSLSGNSPLHF.

The CDR3 reads CAWTREGWQETQYF. In nucleotides, the CDR3 is TGTGCCTGGACGAGGGAAGGGTGGCAAGAGACCCAGTACTTC. The genes are TRBV30 and TRBJ2-5; D might be TRBD2 (5 bases). There are 14 residues in the CDR3. The germline V gene has CDR1 GTSNPN and CDR2 SVGIG (reference sequence). Trimming removed 4 bases from V and 2 bases from J, with 14 bases in between.

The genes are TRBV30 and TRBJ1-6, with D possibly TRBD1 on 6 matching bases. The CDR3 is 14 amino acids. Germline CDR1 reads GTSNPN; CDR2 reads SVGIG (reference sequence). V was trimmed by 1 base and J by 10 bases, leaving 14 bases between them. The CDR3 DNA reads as TGTGCCTGGAGTGCTAGGGGGGGGCCGTCACCCCTCCACTTT. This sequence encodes CAWSARGGPSPLHF.

The CDR3 loop reads CASSFTGTSGSDEQFF. Here the CDR3 DNA reads TGTGCCAGCAGCTTTACCGGGACTAGCGGGAGTGATGAGCAGTTCTTC. The chain has TRBV7-9 and TRBJ2-1, with TRBD2 matching 14 bases. In germline, CDR1 is SEHNR, CDR2 FQNEAQ (reference sequence). V gave up 3 bases and J gave up 8 bases; unmatched junction bases: 6. This CDR3 is built from 16 residues.

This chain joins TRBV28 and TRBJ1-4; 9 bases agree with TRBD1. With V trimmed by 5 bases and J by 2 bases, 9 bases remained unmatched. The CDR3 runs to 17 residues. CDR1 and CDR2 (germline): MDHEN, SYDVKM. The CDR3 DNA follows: TGTGCCAGCAGTCCCGGGACAGGGAAAATCACTAATGAAAAACTGTTTTTT. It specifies CASSPGTGKITNEKLFF.

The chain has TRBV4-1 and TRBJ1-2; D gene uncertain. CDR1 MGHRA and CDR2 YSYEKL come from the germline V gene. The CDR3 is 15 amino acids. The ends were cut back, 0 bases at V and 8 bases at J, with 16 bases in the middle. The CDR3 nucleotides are TGCGCCAGCAGCCAAGATATATGGAGGCGTGGCGGCTACACCTTC. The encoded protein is CASSQDIWRRGGYTF.

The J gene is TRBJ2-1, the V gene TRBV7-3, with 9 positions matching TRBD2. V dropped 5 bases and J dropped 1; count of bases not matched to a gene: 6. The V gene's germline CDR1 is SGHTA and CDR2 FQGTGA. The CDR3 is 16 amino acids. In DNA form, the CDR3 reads TGTGCCAGCAGCATTAGCGGGAGTGGGTCCTACAATGAGCAGTTCTTC. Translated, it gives CASSISGSGSYNEQFF.

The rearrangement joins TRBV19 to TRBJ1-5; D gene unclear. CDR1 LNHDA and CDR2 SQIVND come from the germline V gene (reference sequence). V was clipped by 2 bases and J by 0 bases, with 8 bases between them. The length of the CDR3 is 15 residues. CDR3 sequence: CASSISGNSNQPQHF. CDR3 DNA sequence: TGTGCCAGTAGTATATCAGGTAATAGCAATCAGCCCCAGCATTTT.

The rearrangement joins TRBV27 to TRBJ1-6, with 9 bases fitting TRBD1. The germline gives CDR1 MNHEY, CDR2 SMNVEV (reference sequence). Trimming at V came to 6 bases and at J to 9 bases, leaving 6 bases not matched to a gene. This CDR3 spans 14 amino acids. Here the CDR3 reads CASSRDRGFSPLHF. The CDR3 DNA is TGTGCCAGCAGCCGAGACAGGGGGTTTTCACCCCTCCACTTT.

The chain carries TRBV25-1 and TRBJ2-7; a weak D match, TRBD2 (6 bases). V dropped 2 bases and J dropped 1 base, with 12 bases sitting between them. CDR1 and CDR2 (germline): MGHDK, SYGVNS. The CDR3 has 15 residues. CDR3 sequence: CASSEGEVRSYEQYF. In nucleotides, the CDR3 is TGTGCCAGCAGTGAAGGGGAGGTCAGATCCTACGAGCAGTACTTC.

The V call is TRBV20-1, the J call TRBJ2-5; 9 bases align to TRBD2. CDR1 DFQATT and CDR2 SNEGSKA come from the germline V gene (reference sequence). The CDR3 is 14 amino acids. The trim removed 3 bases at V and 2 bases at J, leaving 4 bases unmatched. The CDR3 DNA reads TGCAGTGCTAGTTTAGCGGGAGTTCAAGAGACCCAGTACTTC. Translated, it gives CSASLAGVQETQYF.

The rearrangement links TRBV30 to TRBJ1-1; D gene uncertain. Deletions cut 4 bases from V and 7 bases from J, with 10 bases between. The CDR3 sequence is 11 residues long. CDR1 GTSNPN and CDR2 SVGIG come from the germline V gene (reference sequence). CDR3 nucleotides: TGTGCCTGGACGGTATCATATGAAGCTTTCTTT. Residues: CAWTVSYEAFF. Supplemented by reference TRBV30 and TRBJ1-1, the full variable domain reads SQTIHQWPATLVQPVGSPLSLECTVEGTSNPNLYWYRQAAGRGLQLLFYSVGIGQISSEVPQNLSASRPQDRQFILSSKKLLLSDSGFYLCAWTVSYEAFFGQGTRLTVV.

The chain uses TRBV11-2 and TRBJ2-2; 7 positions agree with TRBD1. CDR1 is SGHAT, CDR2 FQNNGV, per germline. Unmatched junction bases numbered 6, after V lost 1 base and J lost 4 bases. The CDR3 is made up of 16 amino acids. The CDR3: CASSLGDREFTGELFF. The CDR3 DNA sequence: TGTGCCAGCAGCTTAGGAGACAGGGAGTTCACCGGGGAGCTGTTTTTT.

The CDR3 DNA reads TGTGCCTGGAGGACTAGCGGGAGGTACACCGGGGAGCTGTTTTTT. This sequence encodes CAWRTSGRYTGELFF. This chain joins TRBV30 and TRBJ2-2; 13 nucleotides align to TRBD2. The CDR3 loop spans 15 amino acids. Germline-derived CDR1 and CDR2 are GTSNPN and SVGIG (reference sequence). Trimming cost V 3 bases and J 3 bases; bases outside gene matches: 1.

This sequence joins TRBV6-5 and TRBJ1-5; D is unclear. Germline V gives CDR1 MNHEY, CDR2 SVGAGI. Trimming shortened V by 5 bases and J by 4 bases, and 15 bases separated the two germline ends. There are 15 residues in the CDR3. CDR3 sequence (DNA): TGTGCCAGCAGTATCGACTTTCTTCAAAATCAGCCCCAGCATTTT. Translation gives CASSIDFLQNQPQHF.

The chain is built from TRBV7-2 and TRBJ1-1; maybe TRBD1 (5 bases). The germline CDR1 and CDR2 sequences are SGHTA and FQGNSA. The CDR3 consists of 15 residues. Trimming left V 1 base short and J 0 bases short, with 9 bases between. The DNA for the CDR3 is TGTGCCAGCAGCTTAGGGGCAGGGCTGAACACTGAAGCTTTCTTT. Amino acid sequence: CASSLGAGLNTEAFF.

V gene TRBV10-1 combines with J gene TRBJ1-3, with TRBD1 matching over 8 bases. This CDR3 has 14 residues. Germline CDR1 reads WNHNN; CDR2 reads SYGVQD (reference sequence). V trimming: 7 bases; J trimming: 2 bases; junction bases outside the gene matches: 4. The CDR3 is CASINRGTGNTIYF. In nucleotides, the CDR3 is TGCGCCAGCATTAACAGGGGGACTGGAAACACCATATATTTT.

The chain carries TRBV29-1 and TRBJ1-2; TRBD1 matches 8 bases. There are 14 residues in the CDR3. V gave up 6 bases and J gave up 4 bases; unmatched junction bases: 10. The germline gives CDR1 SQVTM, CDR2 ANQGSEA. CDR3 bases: TGCAGCGTAGCCAGGGGGCGAAGAGGCTATGGCTACACCTTC. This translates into CSVARGRRGYGYTF.

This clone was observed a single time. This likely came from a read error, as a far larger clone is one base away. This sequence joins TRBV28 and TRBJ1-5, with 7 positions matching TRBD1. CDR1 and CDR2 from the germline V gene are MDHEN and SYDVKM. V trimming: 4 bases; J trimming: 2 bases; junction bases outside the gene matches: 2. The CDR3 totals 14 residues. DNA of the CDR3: TGTGCCAGCAGTTCGACAGGGCGCAATCAGCCCCAGCATTTT. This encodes CASSSTGRNQPQHF.

CDR3 residues: CASSYVSSGIEQFF. The CDR3 nucleotides are TGTGCCAGCAGTTACGTCTCTAGCGGGATTGAGCAGTTCTTC. The V and J genes are TRBV6-2 or TRBV6-3 and TRBJ2-1, with TRBD2 matching 9 bases. Losses at the gene ends were 2 bases for V and 9 bases for J; bases not matched to a gene: 5. Germline V gene data show CDR1 as MNHEY and CDR2 as SVGEGT. The CDR3 extends over 14 amino acids.